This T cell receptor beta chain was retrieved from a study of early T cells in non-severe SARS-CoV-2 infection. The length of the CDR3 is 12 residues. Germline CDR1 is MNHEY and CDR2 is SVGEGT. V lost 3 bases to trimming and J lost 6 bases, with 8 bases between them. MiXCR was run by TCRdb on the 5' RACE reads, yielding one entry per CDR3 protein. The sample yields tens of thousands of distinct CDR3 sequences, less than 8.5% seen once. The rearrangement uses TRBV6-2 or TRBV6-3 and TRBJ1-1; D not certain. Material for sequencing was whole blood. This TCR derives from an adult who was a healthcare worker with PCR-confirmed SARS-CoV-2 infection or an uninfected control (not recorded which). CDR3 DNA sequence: TGTGCCAGCAGTTATCCCATCGCTGAAGCTTTCTTT. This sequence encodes CASSYPIAEAFF.